This passage covers 27 T cell receptor beta chains from one sample sequenced in a study of cytomegalovirus exposure and HLA in healthy donors. Both 60 Vbeta primers and 13 Jbeta primers went into the PCR. Sequencing used immunoSEQ multiplex PCR; TCRdb keeps in-frame clones, though not all of them. The sample has 100,000 to 150,000 clones, around 71% seen once. Sequencing used PBMCs. The receptors derive from a woman aged 55 to 70 in good health and CMV-seropositive.

The V call is TRBV27, the J call TRBJ1-5, with 7 bases fitting TRBD1. The CDR3 totals 15 residues. The V segment lost 4 bases and the J segment 9 bases; nucleotides outside the gene matches: 12. Germline V gene lookup returns CDR1 MNHEY and CDR2 SMNVEV (reference sequence). The CDR3 DNA follows: TGTGCCAGCAGTTCAGGACAGGTTGTTAGAGGGCCCCAGCATTTT. This gives the protein CASSSGQVVRGPQHF.

The rearrangement joins TRBV11-2 to TRBJ1-1; D is undetermined. This CDR3 spans 15 amino acids. Per germline, CDR1 SGHAT and CDR2 FQNNGV. The germline V and J ends were trimmed by 1 base and 2 bases, with 11 bases remaining between them. The CDR3 region is CASSLAGQVNTEAFF. The CDR3 bases are TGTGCCAGCAGCTTAGCAGGCCAGGTTAACACTGAAGCTTTCTTT. Combining the CDR3 with reference TRBV11-2 and TRBJ1-1 gives the whole variable domain EAGVAQSPRYKIIEKRQSVAFWCNPISGHATLYWYQQILGQGPKLLIQFQNNGVVDDSQLPKDRFSAERLKGVDSTLKIQPAKLEDSAVYLCASSLAGQVNTEAFFGQGTRLTVV.

This clone was seen a handful of times. The chain joins TRBV9 to TRBJ2-7; no clear D. Germline CDR1 is SGDLS and CDR2 is YYNGEE. The CDR3 runs to 15 residues. Trimming pared 0 bases from V and 0 bases from J, leaving 10 bases between. The CDR3 loop reads CASSVATGPSYEQYF. CDR3 DNA sequence: TGTGCCAGCAGCGTAGCTACGGGTCCCTCCTACGAGCAGTACTTC.

The chain's CDR3 is CASSRTVSEKLFF. The CDR3 coding sequence is TGTGCCAGCAGCCGGACAGTGAGTGAAAAACTGTTTTTT. The gene calls are TRBV6-5 and TRBJ1-4; D is perhaps TRBD1 (6 bases). In germline, CDR1 is MNHEY, CDR2 SVGAGI. The CDR3 is 13 amino acids. With 6 bases removed from V and 7 bases from J, the gap between germline ends came to 12 bases.

This clone came up once. In DNA form, the CDR3 reads TGTGCCAGCAGCTCGCCCACAGCGGGGGTCACAGATACGCAGTATTTT. Translated, it gives CASSSPTAGVTDTQYF. The genes are TRBV7-3 and TRBJ2-3; 8 bases are shared with TRBD2. CDR3 size: 16 residues. Per the germline V gene, CDR1 is SGHTA and CDR2 is FQGTGA. V trimming: 4 bases; J trimming: 2 bases; junction bases outside the gene matches: 8.

The gene calls are TRBV9 and TRBJ1-4, with TRBD1 as a possible D gene (5 bases). This CDR3 has 15 residues. Trimming took off 0 bases at V and 6 bases at J, with 12 bases between the two ends. CDR1 and CDR2 (germline): SGDLS, YYNGEE. CDR3: CASSVDQGGHEKLFF. The CDR3 region has the DNA TGTGCCAGCAGCGTAGACCAGGGTGGGCATGAAAAACTGTTTTTT.

This clone appeared once. The rearrangement joins TRBV2 to TRBJ1-2; no reliable D call. CDR1 is SNHLY and CDR2 is FYNNEI in the germline V gene. V lost 7 bases and J 0 bases, leaving 15 bases between the germline ends. The CDR3 has 15 amino acids. Written as DNA, the CDR3 is TGTGCCAGCACTGGGAGTCCAAGGTCTAACTATGGCTACACCTTC. Residues: CASTGSPRSNYGYTF.

This clone was seen a handful of times. The gene calls are TRBV19 and TRBJ1-3; the D gene is possibly TRBD1 (6 bases). The V end was cut by 11 bases, the J end by 1 base, with 18 bases between. Germline V lookup: CDR1 LNHDA, CDR2 SQIVND (reference sequence). This CDR3 region has 15 residues. CDR3 nucleotides: TGTGCCGCCCGGGCAGGGGTTTCGTCTGGAAACACCATATATTTT. It yields the protein CAARAGVSSGNTIYF.

This clone was observed a single time. The V and J genes are TRBV5-1 and TRBJ2-1, with 15 bases matching TRBD2. The junction had 11 bases not matched to a gene; V was cut back by 0 bases and J by 7 bases. Germline CDR1 and CDR2: SGHRS and YFSETQ. The CDR3 contains 19 residues. The CDR3: CASSLVARTSGGAGNEQFF. CDR3 in DNA: TGCGCCAGCAGCTTGGTGGCCCGGACTAGCGGGGGGGCGGGGAATGAGCAGTTCTTC.

The V and J genes are TRBV5-1 and TRBJ1-2; possible D gene TRBD1, 6 bases. Germline CDR1 is SGHRS and CDR2 is YFSETQ. V lost 2 bases and J lost 6, with 11 bases in between. This CDR3 spans 13 amino acids. CDR3: CASSFRGPDGYTF. The CDR3 DNA sequence: TGCGCCAGCAGCTTCAGGGGCCCGGATGGCTACACCTTC. Based on the CDR3 plus reference TRBV5-1 and TRBJ1-2, the full variable domain is KAGVTQTPRYLIKTRGQQVTLSCSPISGHRSVSWYQQTPGQGLQFLFEYFSETQRNKGNFPGRFSGRQFSNSRSEMNVSTLELGDSALYLCASSFRGPDGYTFGSGTRLTVV.

This chain uses TRBV2 with TRBJ2-5; 9 positions agree with TRBD2. The CDR3 covers 14 residues. After removal of 7 bases from V and 2 bases from J, the junction contained 5 bases not matched to a gene. Germline lookup yields CDR1 SNHLY and CDR2 FYNNEI. CDR3 amino acids: CASKAAGGQETQYF. As DNA, the CDR3 is TGTGCCAGCAAGGCGGCGGGGGGGCAAGAGACCCAGTACTTC.

The chain is built from TRBV10-1 and TRBJ2-1; the match to TRBD2 covers 7 bases. Unmatched junction bases numbered 4, after V lost 0 bases and J lost 8 bases. The CDR3 has 14 amino acids. Germline CDR1 reads WNHNN; CDR2 reads SYGVQD (reference sequence). CDR3 in amino acids: CASSESGGTYEQFF. The CDR3, as DNA: TGCGCCAGCAGTGAGTCGGGGGGGACCTATGAGCAGTTCTTC.

This sequence joins TRBV12-5 and TRBJ2-3; TRBD2 agrees at 12 bases. The CDR3 length is 18 residues. Germline CDR1 reads LGHNT; CDR2 reads FRNRAP. V lost 3 bases, J lost 0 bases, and 7 bases stayed unmatched. The CDR3 region has the DNA TGTGCTAGTGGTTTTCCCCTAGCGGGGGGGCCCAGCACAGATACGCAGTATTTT. This translates into CASGFPLAGGPSTDTQYF.

The rearrangement uses TRBV5-1 and TRBJ2-1; 10 bases map to TRBD2. This CDR3 is built from 16 residues. J gave up 7 bases and V 1 base, and 8 bases lay outside the gene matches. Germline V gene sequence: CDR1 SGHRS, CDR2 YFSETQ. CDR3 region: CASSLHSGGLGNEQFF. The CDR3 DNA is TGCGCCAGCAGCTTGCATAGCGGGGGGCTAGGAAATGAGCAGTTCTTC.

The chain couples TRBV5-4 to TRBJ1-6; TRBD1 is a possible D gene (5 bases). CDR3 length: 13 residues. Germline V CDR1 and CDR2: SGHNT, YYREEE (reference sequence). Trimming took off 6 bases at V and 7 bases at J, with 11 bases between the two ends. The CDR3: CASTPGVNSPLHF. CDR3 bases: TGTGCCAGCACCCCGGGGGTGAATTCACCCCTCCACTTT. The full variable domain, in which reference TRBV5-4 and TRBJ1-6 provide the parts outside the CDR3, is ETGVTQSPTHLIKTRGQQVTLRCSSQSGHNTVSWYQQALGQGPQFIFQYYREEENGRGNFPPRFSGLQFPNYSSELNVNALELDDSALYLCASTPGVNSPLHFGNGTRLTVT.

The chain carries TRBV10-3 and TRBJ2-7; 11 bases line up with TRBD1. The CDR3 contains 15 residues. Germline CDR1 reads ENHRY; CDR2 reads SYGVKD. Trimming took 3 bases from V and 9 from J; bases not matched to a gene: 10. CDR3 nucleotides: TGTGCCATCAGTGATGGACAGGGGGCCAAATCGGTGCAGTACTTC. It yields the protein CAISDGQGAKSVQYF.

This clone showed up just a few times. The rearrangement links TRBV19 to TRBJ2-7, with D possibly matching TRBD1 (6 bases). V shed 6 bases and J shed 2 bases, with 14 bases lying between them. The CDR3 length is 14 residues. Germline CDR1 LNHDA, CDR2 SQIVND (reference sequence). CDR3 protein: CASRSRQETYEQYF. CDR3 coding DNA: TGTGCCAGTAGGTCCCGACAGGAGACCTACGAGCAGTACTTC.

This chain joins TRBV7-9 and TRBJ2-5; TRBD2 matches at 8 bases. This CDR3 spans 17 amino acids. Germline assignment: CDR1 SEHNR and CDR2 FQNEAQ (reference sequence). V shed 5 bases, J shed 5 bases, and the junction held 16 bases outside the gene matches. The CDR3 nucleotides read TGTGCCAGCAGCCCCCCCGGATTGCGGGGGGCCGGGGAGACCCAGTACTTC. Amino acid sequence: CASSPPGLRGAGETQYF.

V usage is TRBV7-3 and J usage is TRBJ1-2; possibly TRBD1 for D (6 bases). The V gene's germline CDR1 is SGHTA and CDR2 FQGTGA. This CDR3 has 18 residues. Between the trimmed V and J ends, which lost 4 bases and 5 bases, there was a span of 26 bases. The CDR3 loop is CASSSQGASGARDYGYTF. Written as DNA, the CDR3 is TGTGCCAGCAGCTCGCAGGGAGCCTCAGGGGCACGGGATTATGGCTACACCTTC.

This clone appeared a few times. The chain is built from TRBV5-6 and TRBJ2-4; a weak D match, TRBD2 (5 bases). Germline V gives CDR1 SGHDT, CDR2 YYEEEE. The CDR3 loop spans 16 amino acids. V was clipped by 2 bases and J by 0 bases, with 12 bases between them. CDR3 DNA: TGTGCCAGCAGCTTAGCGGACGGACGAGCCAAAAACATTCAGTACTTC. As protein: CASSLADGRAKNIQYF.

CDR3 residues: CASSRPGGGYTF. CDR3 coding DNA: TGTGCCAGCAGCCGTCCAGGTGGCGGCTACACCTTC. The chain joins TRBV7-2 to TRBJ1-2; no clear D. Trimming took 5 bases from V and 8 from J, leaving 12 bases between them. This CDR3 comprises 12 residues. Germline lookup yields CDR1 SGHTA and CDR2 FQGNSA. Supplemented by reference TRBV7-2 and TRBJ1-2, the full variable domain reads GAGVSQSPSNKVTEKGKDVELRCDPISGHTALYWYRQSLGQGLEFLIYFQGNSAPDKSGLPSDRFSAERTGGSVSTLTIQRTQQEDSAVYLCASSRPGGGYTFGSGTRLTVV.

The gene calls are TRBV5-1 and TRBJ2-7; weak D call: TRBD2 (5 bases). The V and J ends lost 1 base and 5 bases respectively, with 22 bases between them. The CDR3 is 17 residues long. CDR1 SGHRS and CDR2 YFSETQ come from the germline V gene. The CDR3 DNA sequence: TGCGCCAGCAGCTTGTCCGCTACTTCGGGGAATAGTGACGAGCAGTACTTC. The encoded protein is CASSLSATSGNSDEQYF.

V is TRBV7-2 and J is TRBJ1-2, with D unclear. The CDR3 loop spans 13 amino acids. CDR1 and CDR2 (germline): SGHTA, FQGNSA. The V and J ends lost 2 bases and 8 bases respectively, with 12 bases between them. The CDR3 DNA is TGTGCCAGCAGCTTACCAGGTCCGGGAGGCTACACCTTC. Amino acid sequence: CASSLPGPGGYTF.

V gene TRBV25-1 combines with J gene TRBJ1-6; 10 bases are a match to TRBD1. CDR1 and CDR2 from the germline V gene are MGHDK and SYGVNS. The CDR3 contains 14 residues. V gave up 7 bases and J gave up 10 bases; unmatched junction bases: 7. This CDR3 reads CASTERTGGSPLHF. The CDR3 DNA is TGTGCCAGCACCGAACGGACAGGGGGGTCACCCCTCCACTTT.

This clone was counted between two and nine times. CDR3 loop: CASSLARGGEGDTQYF. The CDR3 DNA reads as TGCGCCAGCAGCTTGGCCAGAGGGGGCGAGGGAGATACGCAGTATTTT. The rearrangement links TRBV5-1 to TRBJ2-3; 7 bases map to TRBD1. The CDR3 is 16 amino acids. V dropped 0 bases and J dropped 5; count of bases not matched to a gene: 9. Germline CDR1 and CDR2: SGHRS and YFSETQ.

This rearrangement joins TRBV2 to TRBJ2-2; 12 nucleotides line up with TRBD2. The CDR3 has 16 amino acids. The J segment lost 5 bases and the V segment lost 7 bases, leaving 8 bases of the junction unmatched. Germline-derived CDR1 and CDR2 are SNHLY and FYNNEI. The CDR3 region is CASITRTSGETGELFF. In nucleotides, the CDR3 is TGTGCCAGCATCACCAGGACTAGCGGGGAGACCGGGGAGCTGTTTTTT.

The rearrangement uses TRBV27 and TRBJ1-5; 11 bases fit TRBD1. CDR1 MNHEY and CDR2 SMNVEV come from the germline V gene (reference sequence). V was clipped by 11 bases and J by 6 bases; unmatched bases: 6. CDR3 size: 13 residues. The CDR3 DNA reads TGTGCCGCCTGGGGGACAGGGGGTCAGCCCCAGCATTTT. This translates into CAAWGTGGQPQHF.